This TCR beta chain comes out of a study of vaccination effects on CD4 cells after COVID-19. Turning to the study itself: At 16 days and at one week before vaccination, samples were given by two convalescent patients.

Profiling relied on immunoSEQ multiplex PCR, and the TCRdb table lists in-frame clones only, not all of them. This table has 35,000 to 45,000 clones, about two thirds appearing once. The CDR3 has 15 amino acids. Per the germline V gene, CDR1 is SEHNR and CDR2 is FQNEAQ (reference sequence). Trimming cost V 2 bases and J 8 bases, with 15 bases left between them. Worth noting for this clone: Its antigen is not identified.

Study-level results: Among infection- and vaccine-induced clones, marked clonal contraction occurred late after vaccination.

Peptide-pool stimulation followed by sequencing identified expanded antigen-specific CD4+ clonotypes in the ViraFEST assay. Cultured cells yielded isolated CD4+ T cells after less than 11 days. PCR confirmed that the person was infected with SARS-CoV-2 between March and December 2020. Cultures used under 2.5 million PBMC per well, about 10 IU/ml IL-2 and 9.5 to 10 ug/ml peptides. Days 3 and 7 were when half the medium was replaced with IL-2 medium. V is TRBV7-9 and J is TRBJ1-4, with D perhaps TRBD1 (6 bases). Sequences were derived from CD4+ T cells from PBMCs cultured with a peptide pool, sampled before COVID-19 vaccination. The TCR originated in a human donor who had a prior SARS-CoV-2 infection. In DNA, the CDR3 is TGTGCCAGCAGCTTAATGGACAGCCTACCCGAAAAACTGTTTTTT. Encoded protein: CASSLMDSLPEKLFF.